One sample yielded the 20 T cell receptor beta chains listed below, sequenced in a study of a mutant IDH1 vaccine in newly diagnosed glioma. Sequenced by immunoSEQ multiplex PCR; TCRdb stores in-frame clones only, minus some. The data hold around 34,000 clones, with approximately 80% observed a single time. Time point specified: week 23, last vaccination. Each vaccine dose was 300 ug of mutant IDH1 20-mer peptide, with topical imiquimod. Their antigens remain unidentified. The material was PBMCs, obtained from a glioma patient whose treatment included an IDH1 peptide vaccine. The origin of the receptors is a middle-aged man with glioma.

The table lists this clone with a count of one. The chain couples TRBV6-1 to TRBJ2-3; tentative D call: TRBD2 (6 bases). Trimming stripped 0 bases from V and 4 bases from J, with 11 bases between. The CDR3 runs to 15 residues. CDR1 and CDR2 from the germline V gene are MNHNS and SASEGT. The CDR3 loop is CASSEAWGVADTQYF. The CDR3 coding sequence is TGTGCCAGCAGTGAAGCCTGGGGGGTCGCAGATACGCAGTATTTT.

This clone was seen a few times. The CDR3 region is CASSGQGERQPQHF. The DNA for the CDR3 is TGTGCCAGTAGCGGACAGGGGGAAAGACAGCCCCAGCATTTT. The genes are TRBV19 and TRBJ1-5; 10 bases line up with TRBD1. Losses at the gene ends were 6 bases for V and 7 bases for J; bases not matched to a gene: 6. The CDR3 runs to 14 residues. Germline loops: CDR1 LNHDA, CDR2 SQIVND (reference sequence).

The genes are TRBV27 and TRBJ2-7; D is possibly TRBD1 (6 bases). Germline V gene sequence: CDR1 MNHEY, CDR2 SMNVEV (reference sequence). The CDR3 is made up of 14 amino acids. The germline V and J ends were trimmed by 8 bases and 7 bases, with 21 bases remaining between them. The CDR3 region has the DNA TGTGCCAGCCGCACCGGCAGGGGATCGGGTGAGCAGTACTTC. Encoded protein: CASRTGRGSGEQYF.

V usage is TRBV9 and J usage is TRBJ2-7; D is ambiguous. The CDR3 spans 15 residues. The ends were cut back, 7 bases at V and 6 bases at J, with 23 bases in the middle. Germline loops: CDR1 SGDLS, CDR2 YYNGEE. Written as DNA, the CDR3 is TGTGCCAGCGCCCCCCCCGAGAGGCCCGATCTCGAGCAGTACTTC. It codes for CASAPPERPDLEQYF.

The chain links TRBV2 to TRBJ1-2; 7 positions match TRBD1. CDR3 size: 15 residues. CDR1 SNHLY and CDR2 FYNNEI come from the germline V gene. V lost 5 bases and J lost 2; bases outside the gene matches: 8. The CDR3 DNA reads as TGTGCCAGCAGTCCCCCGGGACAGAGGAACTATGGCTACACCTTC. Protein sequence: CASSPPGQRNYGYTF.

This chain connects TRBV15 to TRBJ2-1, with TRBD2 matching 11 bases. Germline V gene data show CDR1 as LNHNV and CDR2 as YYDKDF (reference sequence). The CDR3 covers 18 residues. Losses at the gene ends were 1 base for V and 4 bases for J; bases not matched to a gene: 9. This CDR3 is CATSRVVGLAGQYNEQFF. In DNA form, the CDR3 reads TGTGCCACCAGCAGAGTCGTTGGACTAGCGGGCCAGTACAATGAGCAGTTCTTC.

The chain couples TRBV4-3 to TRBJ1-1; D is possibly TRBD1 (6 bases). With 4 bases removed from V and 8 bases from J, the gap between germline ends came to 17 bases. This CDR3 is 14 amino acids long. CDR1 and CDR2 from the germline V gene are LGHNA and YSLEER. CDR3 sequence: CASSLGQGLGEAFF. DNA of the CDR3: TGCGCCAGCAGCCTAGGGCAGGGGCTGGGGGAAGCTTTCTTT.

V usage is TRBV9 and J usage is TRBJ2-5; perhaps TRBD2 as D (7 bases). In germline, CDR1 is SGDLS, CDR2 YYNGEE. The CDR3 has 16 residues. Trimming removed 2 bases from V and 6 bases from J, with 20 bases in between. CDR3 protein: CASSVGTGGVGKTQYF. The CDR3 bases are TGTGCCAGCAGCGTTGGTACGGGGGGCGTAGGAAAGACCCAGTACTTC.

V is TRBV7-9 and J is TRBJ1-2, with 7 bases lining up with TRBD1. The CDR3 is 17 amino acids. J was trimmed by 4 bases and V by 4 bases; bases with no gene match: 15. In germline, CDR1 is SEHNR, CDR2 FQNEAQ (reference sequence). The CDR3 DNA reads TGTGCCAGCAGCTACTCTGTTAATTTAGGGGGCAGCTATGGCTACACCTTC. Its protein is CASSYSVNLGGSYGYTF.

The CDR3 reads CASSLTLAGGSADTQYF. The CDR3 bases are TGTGCCAGCAGCCTAACCTTGGCGGGAGGGTCGGCAGATACGCAGTATTTT. The chain links TRBV11-3 to TRBJ2-3, with 9 bases lining up with TRBD2. With V trimmed by 5 bases and J by 4 bases, 13 bases remained unmatched. CDR3 length: 17 residues. CDR1 is SGHNT, CDR2 YENEEA, per germline.

The chain links TRBV7-6 to TRBJ2-1; D not resolved. CDR3 length: 11 amino acids. Trimming removed 4 bases from V and 9 bases from J, with 7 bases in between. The germline gives CDR1 SGHVS, CDR2 FNYEAQ. CDR3 sequence: CASSSSIEQFF. CDR3 coding DNA: TGTGCCAGCAGCTCTAGTATTGAGCAGTTCTTC.

The chain recombines TRBV9 with TRBJ2-3, with D perhaps TRBD2 (6 bases). With 3 bases removed from V and 4 bases from J, the gap between germline ends came to 15 bases. Germline V gene data show CDR1 as SGDLS and CDR2 as YYNGEE. The CDR3 is 15 residues long. In DNA form, the CDR3 reads TGTGCCAGCAGCGGTGGGGCTAGCGAGGCAGATACGCAGTATTTT. This gives the protein CASSGGASEADTQYF.

The J gene is TRBJ2-7, the V gene TRBV5-1; 9 bases agree with TRBD1. Looked up from germline, CDR1 is SGHRS and CDR2 is YFSETQ. V dropped 4 bases and J dropped 2; count of bases not matched to a gene: 7. The CDR3 runs 15 residues. Here the CDR3 DNA reads TGCGCCAGCAGCCCAGGGACAGGGAAAACCTACGAGCAGTACTTC. It translates to CASSPGTGKTYEQYF.

This clone was seen more than once but under ten times. The rearrangement joins TRBV29-1 to TRBJ1-1; the D gene is possibly TRBD1 (6 bases). Per germline, CDR1 SQVTM and CDR2 ANQGSEA. Trimming left V 5 bases short and J 0 bases short, with 13 bases between. The CDR3 has 14 amino acids. The CDR3 nucleotides are TGCAGCGTTAAGGGCAGGGGAATGAACACTGAAGCTTTCTTT. Translated, it gives CSVKGRGMNTEAFF.

This clone appeared once. CDR3 bases: TGCGCCAGCAGCCAAGCCCAGGGGTGGGAAAATACGCAGTATTTT. Translated, it gives CASSQAQGWENTQYF. The J gene is TRBJ2-3, the V gene TRBV4-3; TRBD1 might be the D (6 bases). The CDR3 loop spans 15 amino acids. CDR1 and CDR2 from the germline V gene are LGHNA and YSLEER. Trimming stripped 1 base from V and 7 bases from J, with 15 bases between.

This clone was counted between two and nine times. The rearrangement joins TRBV9 to TRBJ2-2; 7 bases are shared with TRBD1. The germline CDR1 and CDR2 sequences are SGDLS and YYNGEE. CDR3 length equals 15 residues. The V segment lost 4 bases and the J segment 4 bases; nucleotides outside the gene matches: 7. CDR3 residues: CASSFDRAVTGELFF. The CDR3 nucleotides are TGTGCCAGCAGCTTCGACAGGGCGGTCACCGGGGAGCTGTTTTTT. The variable domain in full, completed from reference TRBV9 and TRBJ2-2, reads DSGVTQTPKHLITATGQRVTLRCSPRSGDLSVYWYQQSLDQGLQFLIQYYNGEERAKGNILERFSAQQFPDLHSELNLSSLELGDSALYFCASSFDRAVTGELFFGEGSRLTVL.

The chain is built from TRBV7-8 and TRBJ2-3; D could derive from TRBD1 or TRBD2 (5 bases each). CDR1 is SGHVS and CDR2 is FQNEAQ in the germline V gene. The CDR3 is 16 amino acids. V gave up 4 bases and J gave up 2 bases, with 16 bases separating them. This CDR3 is CASSSGPGRTTDTQYF. CDR3 nucleotide sequence: TGTGCCAGCAGCTCGGGACCGGGACGCACCACAGATACGCAGTATTTT.

In the case of this clone: The sample contains more than one DNA sequence encoding this CDR3. The chain couples TRBV7-2 to TRBJ2-2; 8 bases are a match to TRBD1. Per germline, CDR1 SGHTA and CDR2 FQGNSA. V trimming: 2 bases; J trimming: 6 bases; junction bases outside the gene matches: 2. The length of the CDR3 is 14 residues. CDR3 loop: CASSLWGQAGELFF. The CDR3 DNA follows: TGTGCCAGCAGCTTATGGGGACAGGCCGGGGAGCTGTTTTTT.

The rearrangement uses TRBV4-3 and TRBJ1-5; weak D call: TRBD1 (6 bases). The germline CDR1 and CDR2 sequences are LGHNA and YSLEER. This CDR3 has 16 residues. V was shortened by 0 bases and J by 7 bases, with 16 bases between the two germline ends. CDR3 residues: CASSQDTTRRGQPQHF. CDR3 sequence (DNA): TGCGCCAGCAGCCAAGACACCACCCGAAGGGGGCAGCCCCAGCATTTT.

This rearrangement joins TRBV7-2 to TRBJ2-5, with TRBD2 identical over 7 bases. The J call may be in error: the DNA end matches TRBJ2-7 better. Germline V gene lookup returns CDR1 SGHTA and CDR2 FQGNSA. The CDR3 sequence is 15 residues long. The CDR3 is CTSSGVKRGPYEQYF. The CDR3 nucleotides read TGTACCAGCAGCGGAGTAAAGCGGGGACCCTACGAGCAGTACTTC.